These 10 T cell receptor beta chains originate from one sample sequenced in a study of blood T cell repertoires in COVID-19. Profiling relied on immunoSEQ multiplex PCR, and the TCRdb table lists in-frame clones only, not all of them. The sample shows about 210,000 clones, roughly 77% of them seen only once. Sequencing was done on a sample of PBMCs or T cells enriched from blood (not recorded which). All receptors derive from a man between 40 and 49 years old who had recovered from COVID-19.

The chain recombines TRBV6-1 with TRBJ1-2; 8 bases align to TRBD1. Trimming cost V 2 bases and J 7 bases; bases outside gene matches: 6. The CDR3 spans 14 residues. Germline CDR1 reads MNHNS; CDR2 reads SASEGT. The CDR3 region has the DNA TGTGCCAGCAGTGAATGGCAGGGGGCGTTTGGCTACACCTTC. This codes for CASSEWQGAFGYTF.

The V gene is TRBV5-1, the J gene TRBJ2-7; no firm D call. Germline CDR1 and CDR2: SGHRS and YFSETQ. Trimming left V 5 bases short and J 2 bases short, with 11 bases between. The CDR3 runs to 13 residues. Here the CDR3 reads CASRSDSTYEQYF. CDR3 nucleotides: TGCGCCAGCAGATCAGACTCTACCTACGAGCAGTACTTC.

The rearrangement joins TRBV6-5 to TRBJ2-3, with 7 bases aligning to TRBD1. The CDR3 covers 14 residues. The germline gives CDR1 MNHEY, CDR2 SVGAGI. The trim removed 4 bases at V and 6 bases at J, leaving 7 bases unmatched. DNA for the CDR3: TGTGCCAGCAGTTTATCAAGGGGGCACGATACGCAGTATTTT. Its protein product is CASSLSRGHDTQYF.

The chain uses TRBV24-1 and TRBJ2-7, with 8 bases matching TRBD1. Germline trimming cut 6 bases from V and 0 bases from J; bases unmatched to any gene: 3. Germline V gene data show CDR1 as KGHDR and CDR2 as SFDVKD. The CDR3 sequence is 14 residues long. The CDR3 loop reads CATSRTGFSYEQYF. The DNA for the CDR3 is TGTGCCACCAGTAGGACAGGGTTCTCCTACGAGCAGTACTTC.

V and J are TRBV21-1 and TRBJ1-3; TRBD1, the table's D call, lacks a check against the DNA. TRBV21-1 counts as a pseudogene. The CDR3 has 16 amino acids. The chain's CDR3 is CASSKKYDRGGNTIYF. The CDR3, as DNA: TGTGCCAGCAGCAAAAAATATGACAGGGGTGGAAACACCATATATTTT.

In nucleotides, the CDR3 is TGTGCCAGCTCACCAACAGGGACAGGGTATCAGCCCCAGCATTTT. Translation: CASSPTGTGYQPQHF. The chain couples TRBV18 to TRBJ1-5, with TRBD1 matching 9 bases. CDR3 size: 15 residues. Germline assignment: CDR1 KGHSH and CDR2 LQKENI. Germline trimming cut 2 bases from V and 5 bases from J; bases unmatched to any gene: 4.

This clone was counted a single time. CDR3 DNA sequence: TGTGCCACCAGGCGGGGGCAAAAGGATGGCTACACCTTC. Its translation is CATRRGQKDGYTF. V is TRBV27 and J is TRBJ1-2, with a tentative D call TRBD1 (6 bases). Germline values: CDR1 MNHEY, CDR2 SMNVEV (reference sequence). CDR3 size: 13 residues. Trimming cost V 10 bases and J 6 bases, with 18 bases left between them.

This chain uses TRBV19 with TRBJ1-1, with TRBD1 matching 7 bases. Trimming removed 5 bases from V and 2 bases from J; junction bases left unmatched: 11. Germline assignment: CDR1 LNHDA and CDR2 SQIVND (reference sequence). The CDR3 is 16 amino acids. DNA for the CDR3: TGTGCCAGTAGTCCCTACAGGGGACCCGTCAACACTGAAGCTTTCTTT. This gives the protein CASSPYRGPVNTEAFF. Together with reference TRBV19 and TRBJ1-1, the CDR3 gives the full variable domain: DGGITQSPKYLFRKEGQNVTLSCEQNLNHDAMYWYRQDPGQGLRLIYYSQIVNDFQKGDIAEGYSVSREKKESFPLTVTSAQKNPTAFYLCASSPYRGPVNTEAFFGQGTRLTVV.

The V and J genes are TRBV24-1 and TRBJ2-7, with 7 bases that match TRBD1. V lost 4 bases and J lost 2; bases outside the gene matches: 1. There are 13 residues in the CDR3. Germline V gives CDR1 KGHDR, CDR2 SFDVKD. In DNA, the CDR3 is TGTGCCACCAGTGAGGGACAGACCTACGAGCAGTACTTC. Translating it yields CATSEGQTYEQYF.

The CDR3 DNA is TGTGCCAGCAGCCCGGGGGTCGAGTCGGTCTATGGCTACACCTTC. It yields the protein CASSPGVESVYGYTF. This chain uses TRBV5-4 with TRBJ1-2; perhaps TRBD1 as D (5 bases). Germline lookup yields CDR1 SGHNT and CDR2 YYREEE (reference sequence). The CDR3 totals 15 residues. V was clipped by 4 bases and J by 4 bases, with 17 bases between them.